Below are 16 T cell receptor beta chains sequenced from a single sample in a study of T cell responses to AZD1222 COVID-19 vaccine. The protocol was immunoSEQ multiplex PCR, while the TCRdb copy is restricted to in-frame clones and leaves out a portion. Of fewer than 110,000 clones in the sample, about 90% were seen once. The specimen was peripheral blood, collected 28 days after the second AZD1222 dose. These TCRs come from an adult who received the AZD1222 COVID-19 vaccine.

This CDR3 is CASSQDHWGAINEKLFF. CDR3 nucleotide sequence: TGTGCCAGCAGCCAAGATCACTGGGGGGCTATTAATGAAAAACTGTTTTTT. The V and J genes are TRBV4-2 and TRBJ1-4; TRBD1 might be the D (6 bases). Trimming pared 0 bases from V and 4 bases from J, leaving 15 bases between. CDR3 length: 17 residues. The V gene's germline CDR1 is LGHNA and CDR2 YNFKEQ.

This chain connects TRBV6-2 or TRBV6-3 to TRBJ2-1, with D possibly being TRBD2 (6 bases). Trimming removed 2 bases at V and 16 bases at J, with 15 bases between. The CDR3 totals 12 residues. Germline assignment: CDR1 MNHEY and CDR2 SVGEGT. Written as DNA, the CDR3 is TGTGCCAGCAGTTACGCTCTCGGGGAGGTTTTCTTC. Translation: CASSYALGEVFF.

On this clone itself: A read error may explain this, as a much larger clone is one base away. This chain connects TRBV7-2 to TRBJ2-7; D unresolved. With 5 bases removed from V and 3 bases from J, the gap between germline ends came to 5 bases. Germline V CDR1 and CDR2: SGHTA, FQGNSA. CDR3 size: 11 residues. CDR3 in DNA: TGTGCCAGCAGCGACAACTACGAGCAGTACTTC. Residues: CASSDNYEQYF.

The CDR3 nucleotides are TGTGCCAGCAGCACCTCGACCAAACTGTTTTTT. This sequence encodes CASSTSTKLFF. V is TRBV9 and J is TRBJ1-4; no firm D call. CDR3 length equals 11 residues. Deletions cut 4 bases from V and 11 bases from J, with 9 bases between. Germline CDR1 SGDLS, CDR2 YYNGEE. The full variable domain, rest sourced from reference TRBV9 and TRBJ1-4, is DSGVTQTPKHLITATGQRVTLRCSPRSGDLSVYWYQQSLDQGLQFLIQYYNGEERAKGNILERFSAQQFPDLHSELNLSSLELGDSALYFCASSTSTKLFFGSGTQLSVL.

This rearrangement joins TRBV7-8 to TRBJ2-7; a weak D match, TRBD2 (6 bases). The CDR3 contains 14 residues. V was cut by 5 bases and J by 2 bases, with 13 bases left in between. Germline-derived CDR1 and CDR2 are SGHVS and FQNEAQ. CDR3 sequence reads: CASSTEGTTYEQYF. The CDR3 region has the DNA TGTGCCAGCAGCACGGAGGGAACGACCTACGAGCAGTACTTC.

The chain employs TRBV4-2 and TRBJ2-3; unclear D gene. The V gene lost 0 bases and the J gene lost 4 bases, with 8 bases spanning the gap. CDR1 is LGHNA, CDR2 YNFKEQ, per germline. The CDR3 contains 14 residues. The CDR3 DNA sequence: TGTGCCAGCAGCCAAGATCATCTCGCAGATACGCAGTATTTT. It encodes CASSQDHLADTQYF.

This clone is a singleton in its sample. The chain links TRBV9 to TRBJ2-3; 9 bases are a match to TRBD2. After removal of 1 base from V and 2 bases from J, the junction contained 14 bases not matched to a gene. This CDR3 spans 19 amino acids. In germline, CDR1 is SGDLS, CDR2 YYNGEE. CDR3 region: CASSVTPPGAGGTTDTQYF. In DNA, the CDR3 is TGTGCCAGCAGCGTAACCCCCCCAGGGGCGGGGGGGACCACAGATACGCAGTATTTT. The full variable domain, completed using reference TRBV9 and TRBJ2-3, is DSGVTQTPKHLITATGQRVTLRCSPRSGDLSVYWYQQSLDQGLQFLIQYYNGEERAKGNILERFSAQQFPDLHSELNLSSLELGDSALYFCASSVTPPGAGGTTDTQYFGPGTRLTVL.

The V gene is TRBV5-1, the J gene TRBJ2-1, with 9 positions matching TRBD2. The CDR3 totals 16 residues. Germline CDR1 is SGHRS and CDR2 is YFSETQ. The V segment lost 0 bases and the J segment 8 bases; nucleotides outside the gene matches: 9. DNA of the CDR3: TGCGCCAGCAGCTTGGTTTTGGGCGGGAGGGCCCATGAGCAGTTCTTC. It specifies CASSLVLGGRAHEQFF.

The V gene is TRBV9, the J gene TRBJ2-2, with 9 nucleotides matching TRBD2. The CDR3 is 15 amino acids. Germline V gives CDR1 SGDLS, CDR2 YYNGEE. V shed 1 base and J 6 bases; nucleotides not matched to a gene: 4. As DNA, the CDR3 is TGTGCCAGCAGCGTAATGCGGGGGGGATCCGGGGAGCTGTTTTTT. This gives the protein CASSVMRGGSGELFF.

This chain connects TRBV7-9 to TRBJ2-7; no clear D. CDR1 is SEHNR and CDR2 is FQNEAQ in the germline V gene (reference sequence). The CDR3 contains 13 residues. Trimming pared 5 bases from V and 6 bases from J, leaving 14 bases between. In DNA form, the CDR3 reads TGTGCCAGCAGCCCAGAGGTAGGAATCGAGCAGTACTTC. The encoded protein is CASSPEVGIEQYF.

This clone was recorded only once. V usage is TRBV5-1 and J usage is TRBJ2-7; TRBD1 matches 10 bases. Trimming took 0 bases from V and 6 from J; bases not matched to a gene: 3. The CDR3 covers 14 residues. The germline V gene encodes CDR1 SGHRS and CDR2 YFSETQ. This chain's CDR3 is CASSLGQGASEQYF. As DNA, the CDR3 is TGCGCCAGCAGCTTGGGACAGGGGGCATCCGAGCAGTACTTC.

The chain combines TRBV15 with TRBJ2-7; 7 bases fit TRBD1. Looked up from germline, CDR1 is LNHNV and CDR2 is YYDKDF (reference sequence). The length of the CDR3 is 15 residues. V lost 2 bases, J lost 3 bases, and 7 bases stayed unmatched. CDR3 region: CATSRIRDRNYEQYF. The CDR3 DNA follows: TGTGCCACCAGCAGAATAAGGGACAGAAACTACGAGCAGTACTTC.

The chain carries TRBV3-1 (or the pseudogene TRBV3-2) and TRBJ2-4, with a possible D match to TRBD2 (6 bases). Trimming cost V 5 bases and J 2 bases, with 16 bases left between them. This CDR3 has 16 residues. CDR1 is LGHDT and CDR2 is YNNKEL in the germline V gene (reference sequence). CDR3: CASSYGGMVPKNIQYF. CDR3 nucleotides: TGTGCCAGCAGCTATGGGGGGATGGTACCCAAAAACATTCAGTACTTC.

This chain connects TRBV19 to TRBJ1-5; the D gene is possibly TRBD1 (5 bases). The V and J ends lost 3 bases and 4 bases respectively, with 7 bases between them. The V gene's germline CDR1 is LNHDA and CDR2 SQIVND (reference sequence). This CDR3 contains 13 residues. Here the CDR3 DNA reads TGTGCCAGTAGTATTGAGGGGAATCAGCCCCAGCATTTT. Translating gives CASSIEGNQPQHF.

This chain uses TRBV7-9 with TRBJ2-5; weak D call: TRBD2 (6 bases). This CDR3 spans 16 amino acids. V lost 8 bases to trimming and J lost 2 bases, with 21 bases between them. Germline CDR1 reads SEHNR; CDR2 reads FQNEAQ (reference sequence). The CDR3 reads CASRSAGGIRQETQYF. The CDR3 DNA is TGTGCCAGCCGAAGCGCCGGGGGAATTAGACAAGAGACCCAGTACTTC.

V usage is TRBV2 and J usage is TRBJ1-1; tentative D call: TRBD1 (6 bases). The CDR3 runs to 12 residues. Trimming cost V 8 bases and J 4 bases, with 11 bases left between them. The germline gives CDR1 SNHLY, CDR2 FYNNEI. The CDR3, as DNA: TGTGCCAGCGGGAGGGGGGCCACTGAAGCTTTCTTT. Translation gives CASGRGATEAFF.